One and the same sample provided the 8 T cell receptor beta chains below, sequenced in a study of T-cell memory formation after mild COVID-19. TCRdb passed the 5' RACE reads through MiXCR, listing each CDR3 protein once. The table has about 200,000 distinct CDR3 sequences, 16% seen once; the top ten hold about 2.1%. The sequencing input was PBMCs or a T cell subset sorted from them (not recorded which). All receptors come from an adult woman who had mild COVID-19 (a few samples of this study predate the infection). Cell type and time point are not known.

This clonotype has at least ten counts. The rearrangement uses TRBV12-3 or TRBV12-4 and TRBJ2-1, with 14 positions matching TRBD2. J gave up 9 bases and V 5 bases, and 9 bases lay outside the gene matches. The CDR3 is made up of 16 amino acids. The CDR3 DNA sequence: TGTGCCAGCAGTGCCCCCGGGACTAGCGGGAGATCTGAGCAGTTCTTC. It encodes CASSAPGTSGRSEQFF.

V gene TRBV7-6 combines with J gene TRBJ2-7; weak D call: TRBD2 (5 bases). CDR3 length: 17 residues. Germline V CDR1 and CDR2: SGHVS, FNYEAQ. Trimming cost V 4 bases and J 3 bases, with 22 bases left between them. CDR3 bases: TGTGCCAGCAGCTCGCCCCACCGGGGTAGCTTTCGCTACGAGCAGTACTTC. Its protein is CASSSPHRGSFRYEQYF.

This clonotype was detected many times. V and J are TRBV7-8 and TRBJ2-7; 7 bases align to TRBD1. The CDR3 has 14 amino acids. Germline lookup yields CDR1 SGHVS and CDR2 FQNEAQ. The ends lost 6 bases at V and 4 bases at J; junction bases unmatched: 9. In DNA, the CDR3 is TGTGCCAGCAGACGAAGCCGGGACAGTTACGAGCAGTACTTC. Encoded protein: CASRRSRDSYEQYF.

The gene calls are TRBV7-2 and TRBJ2-2; 10 bases agree with TRBD1. J was trimmed by 6 bases and V by 11 bases; bases with no gene match: 12. This CDR3 region has 15 residues. Germline V gene sequence: CDR1 SGHTA, CDR2 FQGNSA. In nucleotides, the CDR3 is TGTGCCGCCGAACCCGGGACAGGGGTGTCCGGGGAGCTGTTTTTT. Its translation is CAAEPGTGVSGELFF.

The gene calls are TRBV2 and TRBJ2-1; D gene unclear. Germline CDR1 reads SNHLY; CDR2 reads FYNNEI. The CDR3 totals 13 residues. The V end lost 7 bases, the J end lost 7 bases, and 14 bases lay between the germline ends. CDR3 protein: CASTSEQPNEQFF. CDR3 bases: TGTGCCAGCACCTCGGAACAGCCGAATGAGCAGTTCTTC.

Only a few counts were recorded for this clonotype. The J gene is TRBJ1-5, the V gene TRBV12-3 or TRBV12-4; weak D call: TRBD1 (5 bases). The V end lost 6 bases, the J end lost 9 bases, and 21 bases lay between the germline ends. CDR3 size: 15 residues. The CDR3 is CASSPDSGGDLPQHF. CDR3 in DNA: TGTGCCAGCAGCCCGGATTCGGGGGGGGATTTGCCCCAGCATTTT.

The rearrangement links TRBV7-9 to TRBJ2-1, with a tentative D call TRBD1 (5 bases). The CDR3 length is 15 residues. Deletions cut 3 bases from V and 2 bases from J, with 11 bases between. CDR1 and CDR2 (germline): SEHNR, FQNEAQ (reference sequence). The CDR3 sequence: CASSFPGNTYNEQFF. The CDR3 region has the DNA TGTGCCAGCAGCTTCCCAGGGAATACCTACAATGAGCAGTTCTTC.

The V gene is TRBV7-6, the J gene TRBJ1-1; TRBD1 might be the D (6 bases). The CDR3 covers 15 residues. CDR1 is SGHVS and CDR2 is FNYEAQ in the germline V gene. V lost 5 bases and J 6 bases, leaving 19 bases between the germline ends. The CDR3 loop is CASSLRQAESSEAFF. The CDR3 region has the DNA TGTGCCAGCAGCCTCCGACAGGCCGAGAGTTCTGAAGCTTTCTTT.